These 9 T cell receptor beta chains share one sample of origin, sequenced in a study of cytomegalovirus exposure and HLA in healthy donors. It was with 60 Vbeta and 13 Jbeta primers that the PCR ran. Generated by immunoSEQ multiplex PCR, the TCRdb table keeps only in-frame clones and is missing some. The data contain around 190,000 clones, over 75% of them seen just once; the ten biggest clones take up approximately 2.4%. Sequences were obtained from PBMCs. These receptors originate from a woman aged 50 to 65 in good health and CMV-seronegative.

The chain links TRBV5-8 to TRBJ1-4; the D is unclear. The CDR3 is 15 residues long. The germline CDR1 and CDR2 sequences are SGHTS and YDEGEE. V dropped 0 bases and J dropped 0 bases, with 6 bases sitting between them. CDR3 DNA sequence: TGTGCCAGCAGCTTGGGGAGGGCAACTAATGAAAAACTGTTTTTT. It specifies CASSLGRATNEKLFF.

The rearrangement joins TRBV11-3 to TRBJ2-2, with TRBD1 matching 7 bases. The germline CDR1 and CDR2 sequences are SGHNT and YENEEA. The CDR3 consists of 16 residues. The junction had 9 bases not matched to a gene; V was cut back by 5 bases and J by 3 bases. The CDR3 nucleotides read TGTGCCAGCAGCCTACGGGGACAGTCCTACACCGGGGAGCTGTTTTTT. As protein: CASSLRGQSYTGELFF.

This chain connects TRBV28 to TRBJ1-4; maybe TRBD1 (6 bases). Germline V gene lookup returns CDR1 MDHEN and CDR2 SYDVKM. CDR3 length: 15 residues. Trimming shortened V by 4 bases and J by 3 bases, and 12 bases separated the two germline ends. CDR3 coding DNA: TGTGCCAGCAGTTCAACAGGGAAGGCTAATGAAAAACTGTTTTTT. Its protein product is CASSSTGKANEKLFF.

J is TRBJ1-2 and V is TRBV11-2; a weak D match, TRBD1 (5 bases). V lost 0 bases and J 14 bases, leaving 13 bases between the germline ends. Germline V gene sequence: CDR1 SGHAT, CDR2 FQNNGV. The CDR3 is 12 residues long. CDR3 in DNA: TGTGCCAGCAGCTTAGATGAACGGGGGGGGACCTTC. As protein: CASSLDERGGTF.

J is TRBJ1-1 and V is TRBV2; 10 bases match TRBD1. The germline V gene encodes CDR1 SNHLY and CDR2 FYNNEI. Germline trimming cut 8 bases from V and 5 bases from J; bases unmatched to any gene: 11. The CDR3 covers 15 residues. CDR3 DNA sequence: TGTGCCAGCTCCCGGGACAGGGGCCGAGGGACTGAAGCTTTCTTT. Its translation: CASSRDRGRGTEAFF.

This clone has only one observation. This CDR3 is CASSRTGGTDTQYF. The CDR3 DNA follows: TGTGCCAGCTCGCGGACAGGGGGCACAGATACGCAGTATTTT. The V call is TRBV6-1, the J call TRBJ2-3, with 9 bases identical to TRBD1. This CDR3 comprises 14 residues. V shed 8 bases, J shed 1 base, and the junction held 4 bases outside the gene matches. Germline loops: CDR1 MNHNS, CDR2 SASEGT.

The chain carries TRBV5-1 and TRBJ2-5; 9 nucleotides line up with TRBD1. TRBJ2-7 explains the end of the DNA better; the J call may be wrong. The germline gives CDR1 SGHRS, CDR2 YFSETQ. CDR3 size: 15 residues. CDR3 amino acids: CASSISGTGSYEQYF. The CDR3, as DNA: TGCGCCAGCAGCATATCCGGGACAGGGTCCTACGAGCAGTACTTC.

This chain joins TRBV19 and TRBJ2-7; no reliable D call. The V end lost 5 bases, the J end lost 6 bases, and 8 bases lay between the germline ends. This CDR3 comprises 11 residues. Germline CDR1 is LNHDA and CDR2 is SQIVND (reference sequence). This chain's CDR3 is CASSLYGEQYF. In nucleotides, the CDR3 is TGTGCCAGTAGTTTGTACGGCGAGCAGTACTTC. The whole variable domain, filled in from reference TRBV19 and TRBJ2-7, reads DGGITQSPKYLFRKEGQNVTLSCEQNLNHDAMYWYRQDPGQGLRLIYYSQIVNDFQKGDIAEGYSVSREKKESFPLTVTSAQKNPTAFYLCASSLYGEQYFGPGTRLTVT.

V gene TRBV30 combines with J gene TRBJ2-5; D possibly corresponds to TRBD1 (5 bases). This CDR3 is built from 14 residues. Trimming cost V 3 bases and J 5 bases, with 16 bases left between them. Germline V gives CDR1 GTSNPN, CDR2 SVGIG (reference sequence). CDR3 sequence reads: CAWSPMGRSETQYF. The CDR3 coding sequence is TGTGCCTGGAGCCCTATGGGGCGGTCGGAGACCCAGTACTTC.